Listed below are T cell receptor beta chains from one sample, sequenced in a study of vaccination and CD4 T cells after COVID-19. TCRdb passed the PCR reads through MiXCR, listing each CDR3 protein once. The table shows 20,000 or so distinct CDR3 sequences, with 48% occurring only once. For these receptors, no antigen is known. Material for sequencing was CD4+ T cells from blood, cultured in vitro. The receptors derive from a human donor who had recovered from COVID-19. Each CDR3 is given with its conserved first and last residue. Each record gives: V gene, clone size, D gene, J gene, CDR3 protein, CDR3 DNA. The D gene is left open where the match is weak. A clone size is listed for some rows: how often the clone was seen (once, few, many), or a class if it is expanded.

v_call: TRBV6-1; clone_size: once; d_call: TRBD1; j_call: TRBJ1-3; cdr3_aa: CASSRRTGIGNTIYF; cdr3_nt: TGTGCCAGCAGCCGCCGGACAGGGATAGGAAACACCATATATTTT
v_call: TRBV11-3; clone_size: few; d_call: NA; j_call: TRBJ1-2; cdr3_aa: CASSLARDRGYTF; cdr3_nt: TGTGCCAGCAGCTTAGCCCGGGACCGTGGCTACACCTTC
v_call: TRBV20-1; clone_size: NA; d_call: TRBD2; j_call: TRBJ2-5; cdr3_aa: CSAKEPTSGGYETQYF; cdr3_nt: TGCAGTGCTAAAGAGCCGACTAGCGGCGGGTACGAGACCCAGTACTTC
v_call: TRBV6-2/TRBV6-3; clone_size: NA; d_call: NA; j_call: TRBJ1-1; cdr3_aa: CASSPGSMNTEAFF; cdr3_nt: TGTGCCAGCAGTCCGGGGTCCATGAACACTGAAGCTTTCTTT
v_call: TRBV7-8; clone_size: few; d_call: NA; j_call: TRBJ1-5; cdr3_aa: CASSFYGGYQPQHF; cdr3_nt: TGTGCCAGCAGCTTCTACGGGGGGTATCAGCCCCAGCATTTT
v_call: TRBV27; clone_size: NA; d_call: NA; j_call: TRBJ1-2; cdr3_aa: CASSPQGLGGYTF; cdr3_nt: TGTGCCAGCAGTCCACAGGGTCTTGGAGGCTACACCTTC
v_call: TRBV29-1; clone_size: NA; d_call: NA; j_call: TRBJ2-5; cdr3_aa: CSVRTVQETQYF; cdr3_nt: TGCAGCGTCCGGACTGTCCAAGAGACCCAGTACTTC
v_call: TRBV20-1; clone_size: NA; d_call: NA; j_call: TRBJ2-1; cdr3_aa: CSAERRITGNEQFF; cdr3_nt: TGCAGTGCGGAACGAAGGATAACAGGGAATGAGCAGTTCTTC
v_call: TRBV14; clone_size: NA; d_call: TRBD2; j_call: TRBJ2-1; cdr3_aa: CASSQGRSGRLYNEQFF; cdr3_nt: TGTGCCAGCAGCCAAGGTAGGAGCGGGAGACTCTACAATGAGCAGTTCTTC
v_call: TRBV6-1; clone_size: few; d_call: NA; j_call: TRBJ1-4; cdr3_aa: CASSEGTLPNEKLFF; cdr3_nt: TGTGCCAGCAGTGAAGGGACGTTACCGAATGAAAAACTGTTTTTT
v_call: TRBV4-3; clone_size: NA; d_call: NA; j_call: TRBJ1-1; cdr3_aa: CASSHPDGEAFF; cdr3_nt: TGCGCCAGCAGCCACCCGGACGGAGAAGCTTTCTTT
v_call: TRBV6-1; clone_size: few; d_call: NA; j_call: TRBJ1-5; cdr3_aa: CASSPPSVQNQPQHF; cdr3_nt: TGTGCCAGCAGTCCCCCGTCAGTCCAGAATCAGCCCCAGCATTTT
v_call: TRBV5-1; clone_size: once; d_call: TRBD2; j_call: TRBJ2-7; cdr3_aa: CASSPWTSGNYEQYF; cdr3_nt: TGCGCCAGCAGCCCATGGACTAGCGGGAATTATGAGCAGTACTTC
v_call: TRBV3-1; clone_size: NA; d_call: TRBD1; j_call: TRBJ1-6; cdr3_aa: CASSPYRQGNYNSPLHF; cdr3_nt: TGTGCCAGCAGTCCTTATAGACAGGGGAACTATAATTCACCCCTCCACTTT
v_call: TRBV24-1; clone_size: few; d_call: NA; j_call: TRBJ1-4; cdr3_aa: CATSDFGEKLFF; cdr3_nt: TGTGCCACCAGTGATTTCGGTGAAAAACTGTTTTTT
v_call: TRBV2; clone_size: NA; d_call: TRBD2; j_call: TRBJ2-3; cdr3_aa: CASSEGDVVAGLTDTQYF; cdr3_nt: TGTGCCAGCAGTGAAGGTGATGTGGTAGCGGGGCTCACAGATACGCAGTATTTT
v_call: TRBV3-1; clone_size: NA; d_call: NA; j_call: TRBJ1-5; cdr3_aa: CASSQGGRNQHF; cdr3_nt: TGTGCCAGCAGCCAAGGGGGACGGAATCAGCATTTT
v_call: TRBV11-1; clone_size: NA; d_call: NA; j_call: TRBJ1-3; cdr3_aa: CASSSDGDSGNTIYF; cdr3_nt: TGTGCCAGCAGCTCGGACGGAGACTCTGGAAACACCATATATTTT
v_call: TRBV7-9; clone_size: few; d_call: TRBD1; j_call: TRBJ2-5; cdr3_aa: CASSGGQGRETQYF; cdr3_nt: TGTGCCAGCAGCGGTGGACAGGGGCGAGAGACCCAGTACTTC
v_call: TRBV7-2; clone_size: NA; d_call: NA; j_call: TRBJ2-5; cdr3_aa: CASSSIKGIQETQYF; cdr3_nt: TGTGCCAGCAGCTCTATAAAGGGTATACAAGAGACCCAGTACTTC
v_call: TRBV30; clone_size: NA; d_call: NA; j_call: TRBJ1-2; cdr3_aa: CVWSPDYSNYGYTF; cdr3_nt: TGTGTCTGGAGTCCGGACTATTCTAACTATGGCTACACCTTC
v_call: TRBV9; clone_size: NA; d_call: NA; j_call: TRBJ1-1; cdr3_aa: CASSAQVYTEAFF; cdr3_nt: TGTGCCAGCAGCGCCCAGGTTTACACTGAAGCTTTCTTT
v_call: TRBV20-1; clone_size: NA; d_call: NA; j_call: TRBJ1-4; cdr3_aa: CSAGSGLELFF; cdr3_nt: TGCAGTGCTGGGAGCGGATTGGAACTGTTTTTT
v_call: TRBV28; clone_size: NA; d_call: NA; j_call: TRBJ2-7; cdr3_aa: CASLRRDPYEQYF; cdr3_nt: TGTGCCTCCCTTCGCAGGGATCCGTACGAGCAGTACTTC
v_call: TRBV7-9; clone_size: once; d_call: NA; j_call: TRBJ1-3; cdr3_aa: CATRIGAGNTIYF; cdr3_nt: TGTGCCACCAGAATAGGGGCGGGAAACACCATATATTTT
v_call: TRBV20-1; clone_size: NA; d_call: TRBD2; j_call: TRBJ2-1; cdr3_aa: CSAPLLAGDEQFF; cdr3_nt: TGCAGTGCCCCGCTACTAGCGGGAGATGAGCAGTTCTTC
v_call: TRBV7-2; clone_size: few; d_call: TRBD1; j_call: TRBJ1-6; cdr3_aa: CASSPWDRPDSPLHF; cdr3_nt: TGTGCCAGCAGCCCCTGGGACAGGCCCGATTCACCCCTCCACTTT
v_call: TRBV7-3; clone_size: NA; d_call: TRBD1; j_call: TRBJ1-2; cdr3_aa: CASSPSTGTSGYTF; cdr3_nt: TGTGCCAGCAGCCCCTCGACAGGGACCAGTGGCTACACCTTC
v_call: TRBV11-3; clone_size: few; d_call: NA; j_call: TRBJ2-5; cdr3_aa: CASSLDAEATQYF; cdr3_nt: TGTGCCAGCAGCTTAGATGCGGAGGCGACCCAGTACTTC
v_call: TRBV12-3/TRBV12-4; clone_size: few; d_call: TRBD1; j_call: TRBJ1-2; cdr3_aa: CASSFVGQGSGYTF; cdr3_nt: TGTGCCAGCAGTTTCGTCGGACAGGGCTCTGGCTACACCTTC